These T cell receptor beta chains were read from a single sample in a study of patients and donors after allogeneic stem cell transplantation. TCRdb analysed the RT-PCR reads with MiXCR anew, one entry per CDR3 protein. Of some 960,000 distinct CDR3 sequences listed, roughly 18% were seen once; the top ten hold around 5.5%. Input material: blood, either unsorted or a sorted T cell fraction (not recorded which). The receptors stem from a human donor who was either an allogeneic HSCT recipient or a stem cell or donor lymphocyte infusion donor (not recorded which). It is not recorded whose cells these are; they may come from a transplant donor. The CDR3 runs from the conserved cysteine through the conserved F or W. The D gene is left open where the match is weak. Expanded clones are given a class, and other clones once, few, many or no size at all.

V	J	D	size	CDR3	DNA
TRBV12-3/TRBV12-4	TRBJ2-7	-	many	CASTLGQPPYEQYF	TGTGCCAGCACCCTGGGACAACCTCCCTACGAGCAGTACTTC
TRBV6-1	TRBJ1-4	-	-	CASSTRRGGRREKLFF	TGTGCCAGCAGTACCCGGCGAGGGGGGCGTAGGGAAAAACTGTTTTTT
TRBV5-1	TRBJ1-3	TRBD1	few	CASSRGQGAAAGNTIYF	TGCGCCAGCAGCCGAGGACAGGGGGCGGCAGCTGGAAACACCATATATTTT
TRBV19	TRBJ2-2	-	few	CASSPTGRNTGELFF	TGTGCCAGTAGTCCTACGGGCAGGAACACCGGGGAGCTGTTTTTT
TRBV6-1	TRBJ1-3	TRBD1	few	CASRTWTGSGNTIYF	TGTGCCAGCAGGACCTGGACAGGCTCTGGAAACACCATATATTTT
TRBV15	TRBJ1-4	-	few	CATSTLGTANNEKLFF	TGTGCCACCAGCACACTAGGGACGGCAAATAATGAAAAACTGTTTTTT
TRBV5-1	TRBJ2-7	-	few	CASSGGKTVYEQYF	TGCGCCAGCAGCGGGGGAAAGACAGTCTACGAGCAGTACTTC
TRBV5-1	TRBJ2-7	TRBD1	-	CASSLPDRVWEQYF	TGCGCCAGCAGCCTACCCGACAGGGTTTGGGAGCAGTACTTC
TRBV12-3/TRBV12-4	TRBJ2-3	-	few	CASSSSWWAPTGHTDTQYF	TGTGCCAGCAGTTCTTCATGGTGGGCCCCCACAGGGCACACAGATACGCAGTATTTT
TRBV5-1	TRBJ1-2	-	-	CASSPMSGDGYTF	TGCGCCAGCAGCCCTATGTCGGGCGATGGCTACACCTTC
TRBV29-1	TRBJ1-1	-	-	CSVDQGIFQAFF	TGCAGCGTTGATCAGGGTATTTTTCAAGCTTTCTTT
TRBV5-6	TRBJ1-1	TRBD1	once	CASSLRDSKITTEAFF	TGTGCCAGCAGCCTGAGGGACAGTAAGATCACCACTGAAGCTTTCTTT
TRBV4-2	TRBJ1-2	TRBD1	-	CASSQNVVTGLNNYGYTF	TGTGCCAGCAGCCAAAATGTCGTGACAGGGTTAAACAACTATGGCTACACCTTC
TRBV6-6	TRBJ1-1	-	-	CASSYVLEAFF	TGTGCCAGCAGTTATGTTCTCGAAGCTTTCTTT
TRBV4-3	TRBJ2-3	TRBD2	few	CASSQEVPGGAIPPDTQYF	TGCGCCAGCAGCCAAGAAGTCCCGGGGGGGGCGATTCCGCCAGATACGCAGTATTTT
TRBV7-8	TRBJ2-2	TRBD2	-	CASSRTAGDTGELFF	TGTGCCAGCAGTAGGACGGCGGGAGACACCGGGGAGCTGTTTTTT
TRBV20-1	TRBJ2-2	TRBD2	-	CSARTSGGPPDTGELFF	TGCAGTGCTAGGACTAGCGGGGGCCCGCCGGACACCGGGGAGCTGTTTTTT
TRBV12-3/TRBV12-4	TRBJ2-3	TRBD2	few	CASSLNSGGARDTQYF	TGTGCCAGCAGTTTAAATAGCGGGGGGGCCCGGGATACGCAGTATTTT
TRBV7-6	TRBJ2-5	TRBD2	once	CASSLARSSGREYF	TGTGCCAGCAGCCTAGCACGTTCTAGCGGGAGGGAGTACTTC
TRBV6-1	TRBJ2-1	-	few	CASRLEGGSSYNEQFF	TGTGCCAGCAGATTAGAAGGTGGAAGCTCCTACAATGAGCAGTTCTTC
TRBV12-3/TRBV12-4	TRBJ1-6	-	once	CAGSSRPRSNNSPLHF	TGTGCCGGCAGTTCCCGCCCCAGGTCTAATAATTCACCCCTCCACTTT
TRBV14	TRBJ1-1	-	-	CASSQVKSTEAFF	TGTGCCAGCAGCCAAGTTAAGTCCACTGAAGCTTTCTTT
TRBV29-1	TRBJ2-7	-	many	CSAGDSSYEQYF	TGCAGCGCGGGGGACAGCTCCTACGAGCAGTACTTC
TRBV5-1	TRBJ2-7	-	many	CASSLGYSSYEQYF	TGCGCCAGCAGCTTGGGGTACAGCTCCTACGAGCAGTACTTC
TRBV5-1	TRBJ1-1	TRBD1	few	CASSLAPAGGMNTEAFF	TGCGCCAGCAGCTTGGCGCCGGCAGGGGGCATGAACACTGAAGCTTTCTTT
TRBV18	TRBJ1-1	-	few	CASSPLQRNTEAFF	TGTGCCAGCTCACCATTACAAAGGAACACTGAAGCTTTCTTT
TRBV5-6	TRBJ2-3	TRBD1	many	CASSPGQGTTDTQYF	TGTGCCAGCAGCCCGGGACAGGGTACAACAGATACGCAGTATTTT
TRBV7-8	TRBJ2-1	TRBD2	-	CASSFMREGREQFF	TGTGCCAGCAGCTTTATGCGGGAGGGCCGTGAGCAGTTCTTC
TRBV6-1	TRBJ1-4	TRBD1	few	CASSERQGSNEKLFF	TGTGCCAGCAGTGAACGACAGGGTTCTAATGAAAAACTGTTTTTT
TRBV20-1	TRBJ2-3	-	-	CSARVAETGTDTQYF	TGCAGTGCTAGAGTAGCGGAAACAGGCACAGATACGCAGTATTTT
TRBV27	TRBJ2-7	TRBD1	few	CASSILTGSYEQYF	TGTGCCAGCAGTATACTGACAGGGTCGTACGAGCAGTACTTC
TRBV19	TRBJ2-7	-	-	CASSNRLHIRSYEQYF	TGTGCCAGTAGTAACAGGCTACATATACGCTCCTACGAGCAGTACTTC
TRBV7-9	TRBJ1-1	-	few	CASSLLRVNSGDTEAFF	TGTGCCAGCAGCCTCTTGAGGGTGAATTCAGGGGACACTGAAGCTTTCTTT
TRBV6-1	TRBJ2-1	-	few	CASSEISNRGRNNEQFF	TGTGCCAGCAGTGAAATTTCGAACCGGGGTCGGAACAATGAGCAGTTCTTC
TRBV27	TRBJ2-1	-	many	CASSLFNEQFF	TGTGCCAGCAGTTTATTTAATGAGCAGTTCTTC